This T cell receptor beta chain was recovered during a study of T cell responses to AZD1222 COVID-19 vaccine. The CDR3 is 13 amino acids. Per the germline V gene, CDR1 is MNHNS and CDR2 is SASEGT. The V end was cut by 1 base, the J end by 3 bases, with 7 bases between. TCRdb keeps only in-frame clones here, not all; method: immunoSEQ multiplex PCR. Here the sample spans 80,000 or so clones, around 90% being singletons. The TCR was taken from an adult who received the AZD1222 COVID-19 vaccine. This chain uses TRBV6-1 with TRBJ2-7, with a weak D call TRBD1 (5 bases). Source: peripheral blood, taken 28 days after the second AZD1222 dose. The CDR3 DNA is TGTGCCAGCAGTGAAGGGACAAGCTACGAGCAGTACTTC. Translation: CASSEGTSYEQYF.